This T cell receptor (beta chain) is drawn from a study of tumour-infiltrating T cells in Burkitt lymphoma. Study-level information: This cohort included all epidemiological subtypes of Burkitt lymphoma. Productive clonality predicted overall and progression-free survival. Study results and limitations: Several public clonotypes recurred in numerous Burkitt lymphoma patients.

Method: immunoSEQ multiplex PCR; TCRdb's copy keeps in-frame clones and lacks some. The data show 2,500 to 3,500 clones, with 14% seen just once and about 3.3% held by the top ten. The V end was cut by 6 bases, the J end by 1 base, with 11 bases between. The CDR3 contains 14 residues. Germline CDR1 and CDR2: MNHNS and SASEGT. Points on this clone: As yet, its antigen is unknown.

The chain recombines TRBV6-1 with TRBJ2-3; no reliable D call. The receptor was derived from a human donor with Burkitt lymphoma. Specimen: tumor tissue. For the CDR3, the DNA is TGTGCCAGCAGCGCCCCGGGCCGCACAGATACGCAGTATTTT. Its protein product is CASSAPGRTDTQYF.